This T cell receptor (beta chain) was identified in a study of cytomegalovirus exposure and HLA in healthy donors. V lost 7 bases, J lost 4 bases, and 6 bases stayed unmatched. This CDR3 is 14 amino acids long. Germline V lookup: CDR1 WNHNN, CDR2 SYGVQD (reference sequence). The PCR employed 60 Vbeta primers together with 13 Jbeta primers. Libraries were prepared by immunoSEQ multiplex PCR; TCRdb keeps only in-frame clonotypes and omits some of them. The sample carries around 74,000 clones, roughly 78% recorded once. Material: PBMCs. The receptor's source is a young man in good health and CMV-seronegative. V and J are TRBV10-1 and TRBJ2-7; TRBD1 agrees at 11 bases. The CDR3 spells CASTLRDRGYEQYF. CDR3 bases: TGCGCCAGCACACTCCGGGACAGGGGGTACGAGCAGTACTTC.